The source of this TCR beta chain is a study of T cells in localized non-small cell lung cancer. Points on this clone: Its cognate antigen is unknown.

CDR3 length equals 16 residues. The ends lost 6 bases at V and 3 bases at J; junction bases unmatched: 14. Germline CDR1 is SNHLY and CDR2 is FYNNEI. The study, taken as a whole, reports: Sequencing involved a lone tumor region, leaving heterogeneity possible. Greater blood T cell density accompanied longer overall survival. For the top 100 tumor clones, a median approximately 59 also appeared in adjacent lung. Of the tissues analyzed, uninvolved adjacent lung showed maximal T cell clonality, greater than tumor.

Generated by immunoSEQ multiplex PCR, the TCRdb table keeps only in-frame clones and is missing some. The table records 70,000 to 100,000 clones, roughly 93% of them present only once. The sample consisted of PBMCs, taken before any cancer treatment. The TCR was taken from a woman aged 40-75 years with stage II squamous cell lung carcinoma. The chain is built from TRBV2 and TRBJ2-7, with TRBD2 identical over 7 bases. The CDR3: CASSPSPLKRDYEQYF. The CDR3, as DNA: TGTGCCAGCAGCCCCTCCCCCTTGAAGCGGGACTACGAGCAGTACTTC. Complete variable domain (other parts from reference TRBV2 and TRBJ2-7): EPEVTQTPSHQVTQMGQEVILRCVPISNHLYFYWYRQILGQKVEFLVSFYNNEISEKSEIFDDQFSVERPDGSNFTLKIRSTKLEDSAMYFCASSPSPLKRDYEQYFGPGTRLTVT.